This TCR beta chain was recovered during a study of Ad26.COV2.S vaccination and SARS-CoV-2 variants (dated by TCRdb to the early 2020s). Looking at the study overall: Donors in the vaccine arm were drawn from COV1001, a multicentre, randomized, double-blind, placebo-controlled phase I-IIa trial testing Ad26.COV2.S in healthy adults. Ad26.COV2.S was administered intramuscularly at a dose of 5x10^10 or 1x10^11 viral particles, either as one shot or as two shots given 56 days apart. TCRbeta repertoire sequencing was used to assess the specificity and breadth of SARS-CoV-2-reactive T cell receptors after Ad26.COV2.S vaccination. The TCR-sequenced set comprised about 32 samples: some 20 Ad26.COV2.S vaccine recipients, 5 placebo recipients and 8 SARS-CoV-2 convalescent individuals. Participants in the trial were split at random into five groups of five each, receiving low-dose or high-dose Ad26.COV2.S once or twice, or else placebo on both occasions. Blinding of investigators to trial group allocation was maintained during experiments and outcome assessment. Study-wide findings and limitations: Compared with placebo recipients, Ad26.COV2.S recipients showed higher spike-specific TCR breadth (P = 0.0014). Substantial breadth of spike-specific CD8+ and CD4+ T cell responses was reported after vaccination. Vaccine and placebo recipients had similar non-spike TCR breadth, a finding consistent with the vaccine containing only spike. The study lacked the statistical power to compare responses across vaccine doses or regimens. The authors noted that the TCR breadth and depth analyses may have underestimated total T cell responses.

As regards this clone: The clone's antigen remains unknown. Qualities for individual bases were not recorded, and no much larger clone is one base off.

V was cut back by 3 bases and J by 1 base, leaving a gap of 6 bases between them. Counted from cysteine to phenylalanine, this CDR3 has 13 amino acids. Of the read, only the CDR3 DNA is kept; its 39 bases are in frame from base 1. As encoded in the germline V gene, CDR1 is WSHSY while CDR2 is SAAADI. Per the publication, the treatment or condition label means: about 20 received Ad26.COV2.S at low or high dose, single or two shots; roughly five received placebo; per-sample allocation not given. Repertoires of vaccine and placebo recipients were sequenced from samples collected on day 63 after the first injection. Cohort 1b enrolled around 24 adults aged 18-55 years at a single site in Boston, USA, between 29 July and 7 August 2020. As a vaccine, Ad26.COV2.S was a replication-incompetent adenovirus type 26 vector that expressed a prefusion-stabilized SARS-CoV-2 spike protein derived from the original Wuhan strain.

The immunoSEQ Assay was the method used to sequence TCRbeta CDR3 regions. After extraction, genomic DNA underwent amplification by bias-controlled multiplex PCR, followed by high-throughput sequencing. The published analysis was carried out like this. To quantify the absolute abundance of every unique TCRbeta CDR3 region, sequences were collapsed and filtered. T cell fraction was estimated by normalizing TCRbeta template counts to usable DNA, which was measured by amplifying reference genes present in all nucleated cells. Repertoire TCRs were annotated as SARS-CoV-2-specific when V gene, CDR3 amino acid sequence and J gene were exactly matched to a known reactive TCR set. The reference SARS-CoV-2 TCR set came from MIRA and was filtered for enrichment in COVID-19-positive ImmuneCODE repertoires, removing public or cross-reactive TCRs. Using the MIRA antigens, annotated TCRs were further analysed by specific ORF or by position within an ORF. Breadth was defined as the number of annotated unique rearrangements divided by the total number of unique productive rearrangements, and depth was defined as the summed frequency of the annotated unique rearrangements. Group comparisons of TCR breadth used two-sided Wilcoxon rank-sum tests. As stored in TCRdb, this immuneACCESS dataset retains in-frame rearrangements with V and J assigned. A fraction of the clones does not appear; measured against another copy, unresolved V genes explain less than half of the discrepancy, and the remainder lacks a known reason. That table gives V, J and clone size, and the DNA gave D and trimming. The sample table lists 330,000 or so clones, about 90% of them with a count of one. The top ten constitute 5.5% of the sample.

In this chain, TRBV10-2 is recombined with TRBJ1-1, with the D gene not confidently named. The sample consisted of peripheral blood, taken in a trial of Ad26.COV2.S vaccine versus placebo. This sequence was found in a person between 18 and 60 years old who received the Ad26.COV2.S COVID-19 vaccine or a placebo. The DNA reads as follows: TGCGCCAGCAGTGACGCAGGGAACACTGAAGCTTTCTTT. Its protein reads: CASSDAGNTEAFF.